This T cell receptor beta chain emerged from a study of blood T cells in healthy people across ages. Overall study findings and caveats: Diversity was higher, and naive CD4+ cells more numerous, in long-lived donors than in aged donors.

Per sample, at least 5 micrograms of total RNA were extracted. Next came a second PCR, run for about 6 to 12 cycles, which used a sample-barcoded 5' primer along with a J-beta primer mix. TCRdb reprocessed the 5' RACE reads via MiXCR and lists one record per CDR3 protein. The sample holds about 1.4 million distinct CDR3 sequences, approximately 63% seen once. As regards this clonotype: The target antigen is unknown.

The CDR3 has 15 residues. From germline, CDR1 is SGHTA and CDR2 FQGNSA. The V and J ends lost 1 base and 4 bases respectively, with 13 bases between them. Sequencing was carried out using blood. This clonotype was sampled from a man younger than 35 in good health. The chain combines TRBV7-2 with TRBJ1-2; unclear D gene. The CDR3 sequence is CASSLELTGPYGYTF. The CDR3 DNA reads as TGTGCCAGCAGCTTAGAATTGACTGGACCCTATGGCTACACCTTC. Full variable domain (remainder filled in from reference TRBV7-2 and TRBJ1-2): GAGVSQSPSNKVTEKGKDVELRCDPISGHTALYWYRQSLGQGLEFLIYFQGNSAPDKSGLPSDRFSAERTGGSVSTLTIQRTQQEDSAVYLCASSLELTGPYGYTFGSGTRLTVV.